The 17 T cell receptor beta chains presented below share a single source sample, sequenced in a study of CD8 T cells in ankylosing spondylitis. Study-level findings and limits: Among TCR beta sequences, a motif of about 8 highly homologous variants appeared characteristic of ankylosing spondylitis blood.

These receptors' targets are unknown. MiXCR, applied by TCRdb to the 5' RACE reads, yields one record per CDR3 protein. The table lists roughly 700,000 distinct CDR3 sequences, around 19% of them singletons. Sequences were obtained from blood, either unsorted or a sorted T cell fraction (not recorded which). These receptors originate from a male donor with ankylosing spondylitis.

The DNA of the CDR3 is TGTGCCAGCAGCTTATTCCTTGGGACAGGGGTTGATTGGGAGACCCAGTACTTC. It encodes CASSLFLGTGVDWETQYF. The rearrangement joins TRBV11-1 to TRBJ2-5; 10 bases match TRBD1. The CDR3 length is 18 residues. Germline CDR1 SGHAT, CDR2 FQDESV (reference sequence). Unmatched junction bases numbered 14, after V lost 2 bases and J lost 5 bases.

This clonotype was observed a few times. CDR3 DNA: TGTGCCAGCAGCAAAGCGAACAGGGGAGTCGAGCAGTACTTC. It yields the protein CASSKANRGVEQYF. V is TRBV21-1 and J is TRBJ2-7; TRBD1, the D gene given by the table, was not confirmed from the DNA. TRBV21-1 is a pseudogene. The length of the CDR3 is 14 residues.

In its sample, this clonotype was seen a few times. J is TRBJ1-3 and V is TRBV18; unclear D gene. Germline assignment: CDR1 KGHSH and CDR2 LQKENI. The CDR3 is 13 amino acids. V lost 6 bases, J lost 2 bases, and 8 bases lay in between. CDR3 sequence: CASSSTAGNTIYF. CDR3 in DNA: TGTGCCAGCTCGTCTACAGCTGGAAACACCATATATTTT.

The chain joins TRBV20-1 to TRBJ2-7, with D maybe TRBD1 (6 bases). The CDR3 loop spans 16 amino acids. The germline CDR1 and CDR2 sequences are DFQATT and SNEGSKA (reference sequence). V lost 7 bases to trimming and J lost 3 bases, with 25 bases between them. The CDR3 DNA reads as TGCAGTGTCCCAGCCCCAGGGGCCGGGTTGAACTACGAGCAGTACTTC. This sequence encodes CSVPAPGAGLNYEQYF.

CDR3: CASSDWQLNTEAFF. DNA for the CDR3: TGCGCCAGCAGTGACTGGCAGCTGAACACTGAAGCTTTCTTT. V and J are TRBV10-2 and TRBJ1-1, with D unresolved. The germline V gene has CDR1 WSHSY and CDR2 SAAADI. Trimming took off 3 bases at V and 0 bases at J, with 8 bases between the two ends. CDR3 size: 14 residues.

J is TRBJ2-3 and V is TRBV28; 8 bases are shared with TRBD1. V trimming: 4 bases; J trimming: 3 bases; junction bases outside the gene matches: 6. The CDR3 contains 15 residues. Germline V CDR1 and CDR2: MDHEN, SYDVKM. The chain's CDR3 is CASSSTGVGTDTQYF. The CDR3 bases are TGTGCCAGCAGTTCGACAGGGGTAGGGACAGATACGCAGTATTTT.

J is TRBJ1-1 and V is TRBV5-1; TRBD1 agrees at 9 bases. With V trimmed by 4 bases and J by 4 bases, 14 bases remained unmatched. This CDR3 has 17 amino acids. In germline, CDR1 is SGHRS, CDR2 YFSETQ. The CDR3 DNA is TGCGCCAGCAGCCCACTTCCCGGGACAGGGTTGGTCACTGAAGCTTTCTTT. This translates into CASSPLPGTGLVTEAFF. Combining the CDR3 with reference TRBV5-1 and TRBJ1-1 gives the whole variable domain KAGVTQTPRYLIKTRGQQVTLSCSPISGHRSVSWYQQTPGQGLQFLFEYFSETQRNKGNFPGRFSGRQFSNSRSEMNVSTLELGDSALYLCASSPLPGTGLVTEAFFGQGTRLTVV.

This clonotype was seen only a few times. This chain joins TRBV12-3 or TRBV12-4 and TRBJ2-5, with D possibly called TRBD1 or TRBD2 (5 bases each). The CDR3 spans 15 residues. V lost 3 bases and J lost 5, with 16 bases in between. CDR3 sequence: CASSFEGMLGETQYF. The CDR3 region has the DNA TGTGCCAGCAGTTTTGAGGGGATGCTCGGGGAGACCCAGTACTTC.

This sequence joins TRBV29-1 and TRBJ1-2, with 9 bases lining up with TRBD1. CDR3 length: 14 amino acids. Germline V lookup: CDR1 SQVTM, CDR2 ANQGSEA. J lost 1 base, V lost 6 bases, and 6 bases had no gene match. CDR3 sequence reads: CSVGTGSNNYGYTF. The CDR3 DNA is TGCAGCGTCGGGACAGGGAGTAATAACTATGGCTACACCTTC. The complete variable domain, with remaining parts taken from reference TRBV29-1 and TRBJ1-2, reads SAVISQKPSRDICQRGTSLTIQCQVDSQVTMMFWYRQQPGQSLTLIATANQGSEATYESGFVIDKFPISRPNLTFSTLTVSNMSPEDSSIYLCSVGTGSNNYGYTFGSGTRLTVV.

This clonotype was seen many times. This chain joins TRBV7-9 and TRBJ1-6; maybe TRBD1 (6 bases). The length of the CDR3 is 14 residues. Germline CDR1 and CDR2: SEHNR and FQNEAQ (reference sequence). The V end lost 0 bases, the J end lost 13 bases, and 13 bases lay between the germline ends. The CDR3 region is CASSLADSRSPLHF. CDR3 coding DNA: TGTGCCAGCAGCTTAGCGGACAGCAGATCGCCCCTCCACTTT. Complete variable domain (other parts from reference TRBV7-9 and TRBJ1-6): DTGVSQNPRHKITKRGQNVTFRCDPISEHNRLYWYRQTLGQGPEFLTYFQNEAQLEKSRLLSDRFSAERPKGSFSTLEIQRTEQGDSAMYLCASSLADSRSPLHFGNGTRLTVT.

V gene TRBV6-2 or TRBV6-3 combines with J gene TRBJ1-2; 10 bases map to TRBD1. The CDR3 sequence is 13 residues long. Trimming removed 6 bases from V and 8 bases from J; junction bases left unmatched: 6. Per the germline V gene, CDR1 is MNHEY and CDR2 is SVGEGT. The CDR3 here is CASSRDRGPGYTF. The CDR3 bases are TGTGCCAGCAGCCGAGACAGGGGGCCCGGCTACACCTTC.

The rearrangement uses TRBV29-1 and TRBJ2-1; D gene unclear. Germline-derived CDR1 and CDR2 are SQVTM and ANQGSEA. Between the trimmed V and J ends, which lost 4 bases and 0 bases, there was a span of 10 bases. The CDR3 loop spans 14 amino acids. The CDR3 region has the DNA TGCAGCGTTGTGGGCTGGAGCTCCTACAATGAGCAGTTCTTC. Protein: CSVVGWSSYNEQFF.

The rearrangement links TRBV6-1 to TRBJ2-7; 7 bases agree with TRBD1. The CDR3 contains 15 residues. Germline V gene lookup returns CDR1 MNHNS and CDR2 SASEGT. This CDR3 is CALALRDSESTEQYF. The CDR3 coding sequence is TGTGCTCTGGCACTACGGGACAGCGAGAGCACCGAGCAGTACTTC.

Many counts were recorded for this clonotype. This chain joins TRBV4-1 and TRBJ2-6, with a weak D call TRBD1 (5 bases). V was trimmed by 2 bases and J by 0 bases, leaving 11 bases between them. The CDR3 runs 17 residues. CDR1 MGHRA and CDR2 YSYEKL come from the germline V gene. CDR3 region: CASSQTTENSGANVLTF. CDR3 nucleotides: TGCGCCAGCAGCCAAACGACAGAAAACTCTGGGGCCAACGTCCTGACTTTC.

This clonotype has only a few counts. The V call is TRBV10-3, the J call TRBJ2-2; maybe TRBD2 (6 bases). Deletions cut 2 bases from V and 7 bases from J, with 17 bases between. The CDR3 runs 16 residues. The V gene's germline CDR1 is ENHRY and CDR2 SYGVKD. Here the CDR3 DNA reads TGTGCCATCAGTGAGCCTTCTTCTAGCGTTGACGGGGAGCTGTTTTTT. Residues: CAISEPSSSVDGELFF.

V is TRBV20-1 and J is TRBJ2-7, with TRBD1 identical over 7 bases. The germline CDR1 and CDR2 sequences are DFQATT and SNEGSKA (reference sequence). The CDR3 is 14 residues long. J gave up 2 bases and V 1 base, and 5 bases lay outside the gene matches. The CDR3 is CSARGRDRPYEQYF. The CDR3 DNA reads as TGCAGTGCTAGAGGCCGGGACAGACCCTACGAGCAGTACTTC.

This clonotype showed up just once. The CDR3 loop reads CASSESRGQGMDEQYF. In DNA form, the CDR3 reads TGCGCCAGCAGTGAGTCGCGGGGACAGGGGATGGACGAGCAGTACTTC. The chain links TRBV10-1 to TRBJ2-7; TRBD1 matches at 10 bases. Germline V gene lookup returns CDR1 WNHNN and CDR2 SYGVQD (reference sequence). The CDR3 totals 16 residues. V dropped 0 bases and J dropped 5; count of bases not matched to a gene: 7.